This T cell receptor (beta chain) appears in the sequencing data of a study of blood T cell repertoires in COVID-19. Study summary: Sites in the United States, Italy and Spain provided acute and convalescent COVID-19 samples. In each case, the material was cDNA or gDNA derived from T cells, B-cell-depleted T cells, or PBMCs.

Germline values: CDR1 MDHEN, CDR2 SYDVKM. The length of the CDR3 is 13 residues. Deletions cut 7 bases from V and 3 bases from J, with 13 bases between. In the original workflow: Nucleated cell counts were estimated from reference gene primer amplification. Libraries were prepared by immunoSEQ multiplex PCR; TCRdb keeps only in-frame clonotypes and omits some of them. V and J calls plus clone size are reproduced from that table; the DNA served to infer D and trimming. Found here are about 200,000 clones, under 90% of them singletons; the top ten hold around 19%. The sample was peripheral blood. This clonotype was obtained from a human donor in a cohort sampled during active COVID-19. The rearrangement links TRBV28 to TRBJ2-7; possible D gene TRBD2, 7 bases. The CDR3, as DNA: TGTGCCAGCAAGGCGGGGGACAACTACGAGCAGTACTTC. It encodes CASKAGDNYEQYF. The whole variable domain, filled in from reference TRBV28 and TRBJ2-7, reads DVKVTQSSRYLVKRTGEKVFLECVQDMDHENMFWYRQDPGLGLRLIYFSYDVKMKEKGDIPEGYSVSREKKERFSLILESASTNQTSMYLCASKAGDNYEQYFGPGTRLTVT.